This T cell receptor beta chain was observed in a study of T cell changes during pregnancy in multiple sclerosis. The germline gives CDR1 SGHVS, CDR2 FNYEAQ. This CDR3 contains 15 residues. The V gene end was trimmed by 2 bases and the J gene end by 5 bases; junction bases not matched to a gene: 7. Here immunoSEQ multiplex PCR was the method, and the copy in TCRdb shows in-frame clones only, minus some. Of some 100,000 clones listed, roughly 93% were seen once; the top ten hold more than 0.8%. The material was peripheral blood, obtained before pregnancy. The source is a female donor with multiple sclerosis, enrolled in a pregnancy study. V and J are TRBV7-6 and TRBJ2-5, with 8 bases identical to TRBD1. CDR3 loop: CASSLSDRGYETQYF. The CDR3 DNA sequence: TGTGCCAGCAGCTTAAGTGACAGGGGCTATGAGACCCAGTACTTC. Based on the CDR3 plus reference TRBV7-6 and TRBJ2-5, the full variable domain is GAGVSQSPRYKVTKRGQDVALRCDPISGHVSLYWYRQALGQGPEFLTYFNYEAQQDKSGLPNDRFSAERPEGSISTLTIQRTEQRDSAMYRCASSLSDRGYETQYFGPGTRLLVL.